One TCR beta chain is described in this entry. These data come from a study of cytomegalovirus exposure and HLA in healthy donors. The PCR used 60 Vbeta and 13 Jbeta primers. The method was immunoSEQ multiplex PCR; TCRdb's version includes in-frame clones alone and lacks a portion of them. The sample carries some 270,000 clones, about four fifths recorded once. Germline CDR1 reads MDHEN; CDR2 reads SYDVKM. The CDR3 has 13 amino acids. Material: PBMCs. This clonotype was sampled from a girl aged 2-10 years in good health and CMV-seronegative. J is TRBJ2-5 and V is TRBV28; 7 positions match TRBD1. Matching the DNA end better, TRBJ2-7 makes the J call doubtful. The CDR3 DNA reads TGTGCCAGCACCATGGGACAGTCCTACGAGCAGTACTTC. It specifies CASTMGQSYEQYF.